The 12 T cell receptor beta chains listed next were all sequenced from one sample in a study of T cell responses to AZD1222 COVID-19 vaccine. The assay was immunoSEQ multiplex PCR, and TCRdb's table has in-frame clones only and misses some. The sample lists 150,000 or so clones, roughly nine tenths occurring once. The sequenced sample was peripheral blood, obtained on day 0 of AZD1222 vaccination. Receptor source: an adult in good health.

The chain combines TRBV6-5 with TRBJ1-2; D remains ambiguous. Germline V gene lookup returns CDR1 MNHEY and CDR2 SVGAGI. The V end was cut by 6 bases, the J end by 0 bases, with 8 bases between. CDR3 length: 13 residues. CDR3 DNA: TGTGCCAGCAGCCTCCACGCTAACTATGGCTACACCTTC. Its protein is CASSLHANYGYTF.

This clone was picked up one time. The rearrangement uses TRBV30 and TRBJ1-2; D gene ambiguous. Germline-derived CDR1 and CDR2 are GTSNPN and SVGIG (reference sequence). V lost 5 bases, J lost 2 bases, and 12 bases lay in between. The CDR3 loop spans 13 amino acids. This chain's CDR3 is CAWSAGGNYGYTF. The CDR3 DNA is TGTGCCTGGTCGGCAGGAGGGAACTATGGCTACACCTTC.

The rearrangement joins TRBV14 to TRBJ1-1; 7 positions agree with TRBD1. Losses at the gene ends were 4 bases for V and 1 base for J; bases not matched to a gene: 21. Per germline, CDR1 SGHDN and CDR2 FVKESK. The CDR3 has 20 amino acids. CDR3 bases: TGTGCCAGCAGCCCTCCACGGTATAGACAGGGTTCGCTCCGGAACACTGAAGCTTTCTTT. Translating gives CASSPPRYRQGSLRNTEAFF.

The chain joins TRBV5-1 to TRBJ1-6; 8 positions agree with TRBD1. The germline V gene encodes CDR1 SGHRS and CDR2 YFSETQ. The CDR3 spans 16 residues. The trim removed 7 bases at V and 5 bases at J, leaving 11 bases unmatched. For the CDR3, the DNA is TGCGCCAGCCGCGAAGTAAGGGGACAGGATAATTCACCCCTCCACTTT. It translates to CASREVRGQDNSPLHF.

This clone was observed a single time. The chain is built from TRBV5-6 and TRBJ1-1; D is unresolved. Trimming took 2 bases from V and 3 from J, leaving 5 bases between them. Germline CDR1 is SGHDT and CDR2 is YYEEEE. The CDR3 is 12 amino acids. This CDR3 reads CASSFKYTEAFF. The CDR3 nucleotides read TGTGCCAGCAGCTTTAAGTACACTGAAGCTTTCTTT.

The genes are TRBV27 and TRBJ2-3; D possibly corresponds to TRBD2 (6 bases). The germline CDR1 and CDR2 sequences are MNHEY and SMNVEV (reference sequence). The ends were cut back, 2 bases at V and 5 bases at J, with 14 bases in the middle. The CDR3 runs to 15 residues. The CDR3 DNA reads as TGTGCCAGCAGTTTAAGGCGGGATATGAGAGATACGCAGTATTTT. Residues: CASSLRRDMRDTQYF.

V is TRBV27 and J is TRBJ1-1; possibly TRBD1 for D (6 bases). V was pared by 5 bases and J by 8 bases, with 18 bases between. Per germline, CDR1 MNHEY and CDR2 SMNVEV (reference sequence). The CDR3 length is 14 residues. CDR3 residues: CASSPQGSGREAFF. In nucleotides, the CDR3 is TGTGCCAGCAGTCCCCAGGGGTCGGGGAGAGAAGCTTTCTTT.

The V gene is TRBV2, the J gene TRBJ1-3; 8 bases are a match to TRBD1. The CDR3 sequence is 13 residues long. In germline, CDR1 is SNHLY, CDR2 FYNNEI. V shed 4 bases, J shed 6 bases, and the junction held 2 bases outside the gene matches. For the CDR3, the DNA is TGTGCCAGCAGTGGGACAGGGTCAAACACCATATATTTT. This codes for CASSGTGSNTIYF.

J is TRBJ2-2 and V is TRBV10-3; D unclear. Germline assignment: CDR1 ENHRY and CDR2 SYGVKD. This CDR3 comprises 10 residues. The CDR3 DNA sequence: TGTGCGTACCTGGCCGGGGAGCTGTTTTTT. This sequence encodes CAYLAGELFF.

The chain uses TRBV28 and TRBJ1-2, with a possible D match to TRBD1 (5 bases). This CDR3 spans 14 amino acids. Germline V gene sequence: CDR1 MDHEN, CDR2 SYDVKM. The V end was cut by 6 bases, the J end by 4 bases, with 15 bases between. In DNA form, the CDR3 reads TGTGCCAGCAGCCCCCCGGGGCTATTCTATGGCTACACCTTC. Residues: CASSPPGLFYGYTF.

The chain uses TRBV11-3 and TRBJ1-2, with TRBD1 identical over 9 bases. This CDR3 spans 16 amino acids. The germline gives CDR1 SGHNT, CDR2 YENEEA. Trimming cost V 5 bases and J 2 bases; bases outside gene matches: 9. The CDR3 coding sequence is TGTGCCAGCAGCGTCGGGACAGGGATCCCAAACTATGGCTACACCTTC. Amino acids: CASSVGTGIPNYGYTF. Variable domain in full (rest from reference TRBV11-3 and TRBJ1-2): EAGVVQSPRYKIIEKKQPVAFWCNPISGHNTLYWYLQNLGQGPELLIRYENEEAVDDSQLPKDRFSAERLKGVDSTLKIQPAELGDSAVYLCASSVGTGIPNYGYTFGSGTRLTVV.

This clone was recorded once. This chain connects TRBV10-3 to TRBJ1-5; D is ambiguous. Deletions cut 11 bases from V and 11 bases from J, with 19 bases between. This CDR3 is built from 12 residues. CDR1 is ENHRY, CDR2 SYGVKD, per germline. The CDR3 DNA follows: TGTGCCTCAGCGGCGGCCACAGAGGCCCAGCATTTT. Its translation: CASAAATEAQHF.